The clone carrying this T cell receptor beta chain has more than one count but fewer than ten. The data were obtained in a study of cytomegalovirus exposure and HLA in healthy donors. 13 Jbeta primers and 60 Vbeta primers were used for the PCR. Clones were sequenced by immunoSEQ multiplex PCR, and TCRdb holds only the in-frame ones, with some missing. Of about 89,000 clones detected, around 85% appear once; the ten largest clones hold about 7.7%. The sequence came from a man aged 40-50 years in good health and CMV-seropositive. Sequences were obtained from PBMCs.

This CDR3 is CASIDRVAFF. The CDR3, as DNA: TGTGCCAGCATCGACAGGGTAGCTTTCTTT. The V gene is TRBV2, the J gene TRBJ1-1; 7 positions match TRBD1. Germline loops: CDR1 SNHLY, CDR2 FYNNEI. V trimming: 7 bases; J trimming: 10 bases; junction bases outside the gene matches: 3. This CDR3 is built from 10 residues.